This passage covers 15 T cell receptor beta chains from one sample sequenced in a study of blood T cell repertoires in COVID-19. TCRdb keeps only in-frame clones here, not all; method: immunoSEQ multiplex PCR. The sample lists some 270,000 clones, around 89% occurring once. Source material: PBMCs or T cells enriched from blood (not recorded which). Source of these receptors: a woman aged 25 to 39 with acute COVID-19.

The J gene is TRBJ2-4, the V gene TRBV27, with 7 bases identical to TRBD2. This CDR3 contains 15 residues. Trimming removed 6 bases from V and 4 bases from J; junction bases left unmatched: 9. Germline V lookup: CDR1 MNHEY, CDR2 SMNVEV (reference sequence). The CDR3 spells CASRLDAGAKNIQYF. The CDR3 coding sequence is TGTGCCAGCAGATTGGATGCGGGAGCTAAAAACATTCAGTACTTC.

The genes are TRBV19 and TRBJ2-2; perhaps TRBD2 as D (5 bases). The CDR3 sequence is 14 residues long. Looked up from germline, CDR1 is LNHDA and CDR2 is SQIVND (reference sequence). V lost 3 bases to trimming and J lost 2 bases, with 7 bases between them. CDR3 loop: CASSMGVNTGELFF. The CDR3 DNA follows: TGTGCCAGTAGTATGGGAGTCAACACCGGGGAGCTGTTTTTT.

The J gene is TRBJ2-7, the V gene TRBV6-2 or TRBV6-3, with 7 bases lining up with TRBD2. This CDR3 spans 17 amino acids. Per the germline V gene, CDR1 is MNHEY and CDR2 is SVGEGT. Germline trimming cut 6 bases from V and 1 base from J; bases unmatched to any gene: 15. The CDR3: CASSRTRATSTSYEQYF. The CDR3 nucleotides read TGTGCCAGCAGCCGGACTAGGGCCACATCTACTTCCTACGAGCAGTACTTC.

The J gene is TRBJ1-3, the V gene TRBV19; a possible D gene is TRBD1 (5 bases). The V gene's germline CDR1 is LNHDA and CDR2 SQIVND (reference sequence). The CDR3 loop spans 14 amino acids. V dropped 9 bases and J dropped 2 bases, with 14 bases sitting between them. CDR3 nucleotide sequence: TGTGCCAGCAAGGTGGCGGGGGCTGGAAACACCATATATTTT. Its translation: CASKVAGAGNTIYF. Combining the CDR3 with reference TRBV19 and TRBJ1-3 gives the whole variable domain DGGITQSPKYLFRKEGQNVTLSCEQNLNHDAMYWYRQDPGQGLRLIYYSQIVNDFQKGDIAEGYSVSREKKESFPLTVTSAQKNPTAFYLCASKVAGAGNTIYFGEGSWLTVV.

This chain connects TRBV11-3 to TRBJ2-1; 10 bases fit TRBD1. Germline CDR1 and CDR2: SGHNT and YENEEA. The CDR3 length is 15 residues. Trimming cost V 5 bases and J 2 bases; bases outside gene matches: 3. In nucleotides, the CDR3 is TGTGCCAGCAGCCCCGGGACAGGGGCCTACAATGAGCAGTTCTTC. Translating gives CASSPGTGAYNEQFF.

V is TRBV28 and J is TRBJ2-3; a weak D match, TRBD1 (6 bases). Germline values: CDR1 MDHEN, CDR2 SYDVKM. The V gene lost 2 bases and the J gene lost 5 bases, with 8 bases spanning the gap. This CDR3 spans 13 amino acids. The CDR3 region has the DNA TGTGCCAGCAGTTTACAGGGGCAAGATACGCAGTATTTT. Protein product: CASSLQGQDTQYF.

This clone qualifies as medium-sized. V gene TRBV5-6 combines with J gene TRBJ2-1; D unresolved. Per the germline V gene, CDR1 is SGHDT and CDR2 is YYEEEE. The V end was cut by 0 bases, the J end by 3 bases, with 13 bases between. The CDR3 loop spans 16 amino acids. The CDR3 bases are TGTGCCAGCAGCTTGGGAGGTGTATTCGGCTACAATGAGCAGTTCTTC. Translating gives CASSLGGVFGYNEQFF.

V usage is TRBV27 and J usage is TRBJ1-5, with 8 positions matching TRBD1. The V and J ends lost 2 bases and 3 bases, in that order; junction bases with no gene match: 3. Germline values: CDR1 MNHEY, CDR2 SMNVEV (reference sequence). CDR3 length: 15 residues. In DNA, the CDR3 is TGTGCCAGCAGTTTAGGGACAGGCCTCAATCAGCCCCAGCATTTT. Encoded protein: CASSLGTGLNQPQHF.

The chain has TRBV6-5 and TRBJ2-3; tentative D call: TRBD2 (5 bases). V shed 6 bases and J shed 5 bases, with 6 bases lying between them. The CDR3 has 11 amino acids. In germline, CDR1 is MNHEY, CDR2 SVGAGI. CDR3 in amino acids: CASRLEDTQYF. The CDR3 DNA follows: TGTGCCAGCAGACTAGAAGATACGCAGTATTTT.

The CDR3 sequence: CASSPSAGGNQPQHF. CDR3 in DNA: TGTGCCAGCTCACCATCAGCAGGGGGCAATCAGCCCCAGCATTTT. The chain carries TRBV18 and TRBJ1-5; tentative D call: TRBD1 (6 bases). Germline V lookup: CDR1 KGHSH, CDR2 LQKENI. This CDR3 is built from 15 residues. Between the trimmed V and J ends, which lost 2 bases and 2 bases, there was a span of 10 bases.

The chain is built from TRBV28 and TRBJ2-7, with D possibly TRBD1 on 6 matching bases. This CDR3 comprises 18 residues. The germline V and J ends were trimmed by 5 bases and 1 base, with 24 bases remaining between them. Per the germline V gene, CDR1 is MDHEN and CDR2 is SYDVKM. This CDR3 reads CASSQIGAPGDISYEQYF. The CDR3 DNA sequence: TGTGCCAGCAGTCAAATTGGGGCTCCAGGGGACATTTCCTACGAGCAGTACTTC.

The genes are TRBV7-3 and TRBJ2-6; possibly TRBD1 for D (6 bases). V gave up 5 bases and J gave up 4 bases, with 12 bases separating them. Germline V gene data show CDR1 as SGHTA and CDR2 as FQGTGA. The CDR3 sequence is 15 residues long. For the CDR3, the DNA is TGTGCCAGCAGCGCTACAGGGCCCGGGGCCAACGTCCTGACTTTC. This gives the protein CASSATGPGANVLTF.

The genes are TRBV28 and TRBJ2-5, with 9 bases fitting TRBD2. CDR3 length: 18 amino acids. The V and J ends lost 4 bases and 2 bases, in that order; junction bases with no gene match: 14. Germline V gene lookup returns CDR1 MDHEN and CDR2 SYDVKM. The chain's CDR3 is CASSSSGGAREGQETQYF. The CDR3 DNA reads as TGTGCCAGCAGTTCAAGTGGGGGGGCGCGGGAGGGACAAGAGACCCAGTACTTC.

This clone occurred a few times. The rearrangement joins TRBV18 to TRBJ1-2; D remains unclear. The V gene's germline CDR1 is KGHSH and CDR2 LQKENI. V dropped 0 bases and J dropped 4 bases, with 6 bases sitting between them. CDR3 length: 13 residues. The CDR3 reads CASSPPLGYGYTF. In nucleotides, the CDR3 is TGTGCCAGCTCACCACCGCTAGGCTATGGCTACACCTTC.

V usage is TRBV9 and J usage is TRBJ2-3; 7 bases fit TRBD2. Germline loops: CDR1 SGDLS, CDR2 YYNGEE. The CDR3 contains 16 residues. The ends lost 0 bases at V and 4 bases at J; junction bases unmatched: 8. CDR3 nucleotides: TGTGCCAGCAGCGTAGAAGGCGGGAGTGGTGCAGATACGCAGTATTTT. Translation gives CASSVEGGSGADTQYF.